The sequence of this T cell receptor beta chain was determined in a study of post-analysis software for immune sequencing data. Points from the study as a whole: In patients, five or six TRBV segments were more frequent than in controls, with TRBV5-6, TRBV5-1 and TRBV20-1 among them. Controls showed significantly higher normalized Chao1 diversity than did multiple sclerosis patients.

Germline trimming cut 1 base from V and 7 bases from J; bases unmatched to any gene: 4. The CDR3 totals 14 residues. From germline, CDR1 is KGHDR and CDR2 SFDVKD. Unique molecular identifiers were carried by the TCR beta cDNA libraries. TCRdb fed the PCR reads into MiXCR, producing one record per CDR3 protein. The sample lists roughly 650,000 distinct CDR3 sequences, about 60% occurring once. On this clonotype itself: Its antigen remains unidentified.

The source material was blood. The receptor's source is a girl between 2 and 10 years old with multiple sclerosis. The V gene is TRBV24-1, the J gene TRBJ1-2, with TRBD1 matching over 8 bases. The chain's CDR3 is CATSDFTTGGGYTF. DNA for the CDR3: TGTGCCACCAGTGATTTTACCACAGGGGGTGGCTACACCTTC.